The following is a TCR beta chain sequence with its context. The CDR3 has 15 residues. Germline loops: CDR1 MDHEN, CDR2 SYDVKM. Trimming shortened V by 6 bases and J by 3 bases, and 18 bases separated the two germline ends. This record belongs to a study of OX40 agonist ivuxolimab in advanced cancers. In the study overall: Partial response was recorded in three patients: one hepatocellular carcinoma and two cutaneous melanoma cases.

The table came from immunoSEQ multiplex PCR; TCRdb's copy has only in-frame clones and leaves some out. The table records tens of thousands of clones, 88% of them present only once. The material was CD4+ or CD8+ T cells sorted from blood, obtained in a trial of the OX40 agonist ivuxolimab. The V gene is TRBV28, the J gene TRBJ2-7; a possible D gene is TRBD2 (7 bases). The clonotype was recovered from an adult with an advanced solid tumor such as melanoma, head and neck, liver or kidney cancer. This CDR3 is CASRPSRGGDYEQYF. The CDR3 region has the DNA TGTGCCAGCAGACCTTCGCGCGGGGGCGACTACGAGCAGTACTTC.